This T cell receptor (beta chain) was documented in a study of T cells after yellow fever vaccination. Study observations and caveats: High-abundance clonotypes from the bulk population could contaminate FACS-sorted repertoires. The secondary T-cell response peaked on day 5, not day 15, but was weaker.

TCR cDNA, made by 5'RACE template switching, carried an added universal primer site and UMIs. TCRdb reprocessed the 5' RACE reads via MiXCR and lists one record per CDR3 protein. The table has roughly 500,000 distinct CDR3 sequences, roughly 19% seen once. A remark on this clonotype: The antigen remains unidentified.

V was pared by 6 bases and J by 4 bases, with 7 bases of the junction left unmatched. The CDR3 extends over 14 amino acids. Looked up from germline, CDR1 is SGHRS and CDR2 is YFSETQ. The gene calls are TRBV5-1 and TRBJ2-3, with TRBD1 matching over 8 bases. This clonotype was obtained from a man under 40 who received the YFV17D yellow fever vaccine. This material consisted of PBMCs, taken 15 days after the yellow fever booster vaccination. CDR3 nucleotide sequence: TGCGCCAGCAACCCGCAGGGGGCCTCAGATACGCAGTATTTT. It codes for CASNPQGASDTQYF.